This TCR beta chain was sequenced in a study of cytotoxic CD8 clonotypes in ibrutinib-treated CLL. Study summary: The authors obtained response samples at a median of about eleven months of treatment, range 6 to 36.

Sequenced by immunoSEQ multiplex PCR; TCRdb stores in-frame clones only, minus some. Of some 120,000 clones in the sample, 50% to 65% were seen once. Germline V CDR1 and CDR2: SGHRS, YFSETQ. This CDR3 has 13 residues. V trimming: 3 bases; J trimming: 3 bases; junction bases outside the gene matches: 2. Cryopreserved PBMCs supplied about 2.1 micrograms of genomic DNA for TCR beta libraries. This clonotype was obtained from a human donor with chronic lymphocytic leukemia. The chain joins TRBV5-1 to TRBJ2-5; TRBD2 matches at 7 bases. The sample consisted of PBMCs, taken after 24 months of ibrutinib treatment. The CDR3 protein is CASSYGTKETQYF. The CDR3 nucleotides read TGCGCCAGCAGCTACGGGACTAAAGAGACCCAGTACTTC.